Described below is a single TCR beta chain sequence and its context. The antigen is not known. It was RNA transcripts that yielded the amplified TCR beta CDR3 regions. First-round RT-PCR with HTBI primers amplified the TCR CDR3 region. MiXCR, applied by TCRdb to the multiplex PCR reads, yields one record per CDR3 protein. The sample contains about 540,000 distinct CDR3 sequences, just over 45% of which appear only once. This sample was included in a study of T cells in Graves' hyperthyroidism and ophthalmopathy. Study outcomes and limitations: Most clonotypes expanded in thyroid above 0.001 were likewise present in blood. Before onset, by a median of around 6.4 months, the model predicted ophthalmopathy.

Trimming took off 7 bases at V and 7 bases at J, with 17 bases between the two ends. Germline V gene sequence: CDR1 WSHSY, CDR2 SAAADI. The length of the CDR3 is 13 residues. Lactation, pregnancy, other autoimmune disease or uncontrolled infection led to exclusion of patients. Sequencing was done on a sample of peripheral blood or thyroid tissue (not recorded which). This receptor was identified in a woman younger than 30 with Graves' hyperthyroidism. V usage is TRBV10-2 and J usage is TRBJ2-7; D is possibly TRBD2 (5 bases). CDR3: CASMSRGGDEQYF. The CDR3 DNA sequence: TGCGCCAGCATGAGTCGAGGAGGTGATGAGCAGTACTTC.